The sequence of this T cell receptor (beta chain) was determined in a study of a mutant IDH1 vaccine in newly diagnosed glioma. Study-wide background: Vaccination began 4-6 weeks post radiotherapy alone, or with temozolomide cycles.

Time point: week 11, during vaccination. Alongside topical imiquimod, each dose of vaccine comprised 300 ug of mutant IDH1 20-mer peptide. Clones were read by immunoSEQ multiplex PCR, and TCRdb kept only the in-frame ones, dropping some. The sample carries over 55,000 clones, about nine tenths recorded once. Losses at the gene ends were 1 base for V and 0 bases for J; bases not matched to a gene: 2. The CDR3 is 15 residues long. Germline CDR1 WSHSY, CDR2 SAAADI. In the case of this clone: Its matching antigen is unknown.

This TCR came from a man in his forties with glioma. The rearrangement links TRBV10-2 to TRBJ2-5, with 7 nucleotides matching TRBD2. The specimen comprised PBMCs, sampled from a glioma patient whose treatment included an IDH1 peptide vaccine. CDR3 residues: CASSELLADQETQYF. CDR3 nucleotide sequence: TGCGCCAGCAGTGAGTTGCTAGCGGACCAAGAGACCCAGTACTTC.